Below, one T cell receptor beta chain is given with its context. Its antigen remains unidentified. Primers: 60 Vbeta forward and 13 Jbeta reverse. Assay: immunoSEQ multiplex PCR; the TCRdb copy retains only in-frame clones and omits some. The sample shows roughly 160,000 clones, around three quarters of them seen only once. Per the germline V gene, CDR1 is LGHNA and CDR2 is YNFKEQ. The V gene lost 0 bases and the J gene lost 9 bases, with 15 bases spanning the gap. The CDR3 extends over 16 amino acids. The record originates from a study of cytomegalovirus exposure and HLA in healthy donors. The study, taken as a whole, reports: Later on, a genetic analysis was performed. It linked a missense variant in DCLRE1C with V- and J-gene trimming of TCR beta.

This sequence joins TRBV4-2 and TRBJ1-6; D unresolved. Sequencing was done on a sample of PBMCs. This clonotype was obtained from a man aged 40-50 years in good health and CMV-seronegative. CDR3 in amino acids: CASSQEGGFLLSPLHF. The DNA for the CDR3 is TGTGCCAGCAGCCAAGAAGGCGGCTTTCTTCTTTCACCCCTCCACTTT.